The next 27 T cell receptor beta chains were all read from a single sample in a study of Ad26.COV2.S vaccination and SARS-CoV-2 variants. Sequencing was performed with immunoSEQ multiplex PCR; in TCRdb, only in-frame clones are kept and a portion is missing. This table holds some 390,000 clones, about nine tenths found once. Treatment denoted: 15 to 20 received Ad26.COV2.S at low or high dose, single or two shots; roughly five received placebo; per-sample allocation not given. Day 63 after the first vaccine or placebo injection was the time point for sampling. This sample comprised peripheral blood, obtained in a trial of Ad26.COV2.S vaccine versus placebo. These TCRs come from a person aged 18-65 years who received the Ad26.COV2.S COVID-19 vaccine or a placebo.

The V gene is TRBV19, the J gene TRBJ1-1; D uncertain. CDR1 is LNHDA and CDR2 is SQIVND in the germline V gene (reference sequence). The V end lost 8 bases, the J end lost 2 bases, and 9 bases lay between the germline ends. The CDR3 covers 12 residues. The CDR3 DNA reads TGTGCCAGTTGCCCAGACAACACTGAAGCTTTCTTT. Translating gives CASCPDNTEAFF. The variable domain in full, completed from reference TRBV19 and TRBJ1-1, reads DGGITQSPKYLFRKEGQNVTLSCEQNLNHDAMYWYRQDPGQGLRLIYYSQIVNDFQKGDIAEGYSVSREKKESFPLTVTSAQKNPTAFYLCASCPDNTEAFFGQGTRLTVV.

This clone was recorded once. The chain joins TRBV6-5 to TRBJ2-3, with TRBD1 matching 8 bases. In germline, CDR1 is MNHEY, CDR2 SVGAGI. The V gene end was trimmed by 6 bases and the J gene end by 7 bases; junction bases not matched to a gene: 6. The CDR3 has 13 residues. CDR3: CASRRDRMNTQYF. CDR3 sequence (DNA): TGTGCCAGCAGGAGGGACAGGATGAATACGCAGTATTTT.

On this clone: Other DNA sequences of this sample code for an identical CDR3. V usage is TRBV3-1 (or the pseudogene TRBV3-2) and J usage is TRBJ2-5, with TRBD2 matching 10 bases. The V gene's germline CDR1 is LGHDT and CDR2 YNNKEL (reference sequence). Losses at the gene ends were 4 bases for V and 5 bases for J; bases not matched to a gene: 4. The length of the CDR3 is 14 residues. CDR3 in amino acids: CASSPSGRGETQYF. CDR3 nucleotides: TGTGCCAGCAGCCCCAGCGGGAGGGGGGAGACCCAGTACTTC.

This rearrangement joins TRBV7-2 to TRBJ2-1; D might be TRBD1 (5 bases). From germline, CDR1 is SGHTA and CDR2 FQGNSA. The CDR3 consists of 13 residues. V lost 5 bases and J 3 bases, leaving 8 bases between the germline ends. Here the CDR3 DNA reads TGTGCCAGCAGCCCCGGACACTACAATGAGCAGTTCTTC. Its translation is CASSPGHYNEQFF.

The rearrangement uses TRBV5-1 and TRBJ1-2; a possible D gene is TRBD1 (5 bases). The V end lost 4 bases, the J end lost 5 bases, and 15 bases lay between the germline ends. The germline V gene encodes CDR1 SGHRS and CDR2 YFSETQ. This CDR3 spans 14 amino acids. As DNA, the CDR3 is TGCGCCAGCAGCCCTGGTGCGACAGCTTATGGCTACACCTTC. This sequence encodes CASSPGATAYGYTF.

The chain carries TRBV11-2 and TRBJ2-5, with no clear D. The CDR3 has 13 amino acids. Per germline, CDR1 SGHAT and CDR2 FQNNGV. V dropped 3 bases and J dropped 5 bases, with 10 bases sitting between them. CDR3 in amino acids: CASSFGGRETQYF. CDR3 nucleotide sequence: TGTGCCAGCAGCTTTGGTGGTCGCGAGACCCAGTACTTC.

The rearrangement joins TRBV6-5 to TRBJ2-5, with TRBD1 matching over 8 bases. Germline CDR1 is MNHEY and CDR2 is SVGAGI. V shed 2 bases, J shed 4 bases, and the junction held 6 bases outside the gene matches. There are 15 residues in the CDR3. The CDR3 here is CASSYRPQGGETQYF. DNA of the CDR3: TGTGCCAGCAGTTACAGACCACAGGGGGGAGAGACCCAGTACTTC.

CDR3 sequence reads: CASSLGGRGEAFF. The CDR3 DNA is TGTGCCAGCAGCTTAGGGGGCAGAGGTGAAGCTTTCTTT. This rearrangement joins TRBV11-2 to TRBJ1-1, with D possibly matching TRBD1 (5 bases). Per the germline V gene, CDR1 is SGHAT and CDR2 is FQNNGV. Deletions cut 1 base from V and 7 bases from J, with 10 bases between. The CDR3 covers 13 residues.

This clone came up once. The chain couples TRBV19 to TRBJ2-2, with unresolved D. CDR1 LNHDA and CDR2 SQIVND come from the germline V gene (reference sequence). Trimming removed 5 bases at V and 5 bases at J, with 15 bases between. The CDR3 totals 15 residues. This chain's CDR3 is CASSHRRAETGELFF. DNA for the CDR3: TGTGCCAGTAGTCACCGTCGTGCCGAAACCGGGGAGCTGTTTTTT.

The chain links TRBV6-5 to TRBJ1-6; 7 bases align to TRBD1. The CDR3 extends over 15 amino acids. The junction had 10 bases not matched to a gene; V was cut back by 5 bases and J by 9 bases. CDR1 MNHEY and CDR2 SVGAGI come from the germline V gene. The CDR3 DNA reads TGTGCCAGCAGTCAAAACAGGGGTTACGGTTCACCCCTCCACTTT. Translation gives CASSQNRGYGSPLHF.

This clone appeared a few times. V and J are TRBV7-9 and TRBJ2-2; a possible D gene is TRBD1 (6 bases). CDR3 length: 16 residues. Per germline, CDR1 SEHNR and CDR2 FQNEAQ (reference sequence). V was shortened by 5 bases and J by 7 bases, with 20 bases between the two germline ends. DNA of the CDR3: TGTGCCAGCAGCAGTCAGGGGTCTTTAGGTGGCGGGGAGCTGTTTTTT. Amino acid sequence: CASSSQGSLGGGELFF.

CDR3 sequence reads: CASSLDSTDNSPLHF. The CDR3 region has the DNA TGTGCCAGCAGCTTAGATAGCACCGACAATTCACCCCTCCACTTT. The rearrangement links TRBV11-3 to TRBJ1-6; D is unresolved. V gave up 0 bases and J gave up 7 bases, with 10 bases separating them. Germline lookup yields CDR1 SGHNT and CDR2 YENEEA. The CDR3 length is 15 residues.

The rearrangement links TRBV3-1 (or the pseudogene TRBV3-2) to TRBJ1-4, with TRBD1 identical over 8 bases. Germline V gives CDR1 LGHDT, CDR2 YNNKEL (reference sequence). Losses at the gene ends were 6 bases for V and 8 bases for J; bases not matched to a gene: 8. This CDR3 region has 14 residues. The CDR3 spells CASSQTGVGEKLFF. DNA for the CDR3: TGTGCCAGCAGTCAGACAGGGGTCGGCGAAAAACTGTTTTTT.

This chain connects TRBV29-1 to TRBJ2-1, with D perhaps given as TRBD1 or TRBD2 (6 bases each). The length of the CDR3 is 14 residues. Germline CDR1 and CDR2: SQVTM and ANQGSEA. Trimming removed 1 base from V and 8 bases from J, with 15 bases in between. In nucleotides, the CDR3 is TGCAGCGTTGAAGCGGAGGGGGTCCCTGATGAGCAGTTCTTC. This gives the protein CSVEAEGVPDEQFF.

The chain employs TRBV27 and TRBJ1-1, with a tentative D call TRBD1 (5 bases). The V and J ends lost 1 base and 4 bases respectively, with 13 bases between them. The CDR3 is made up of 15 amino acids. In germline, CDR1 is MNHEY, CDR2 SMNVEV (reference sequence). CDR3 region: CASSLYTGPTTEAFF. In nucleotides, the CDR3 is TGTGCCAGCAGTTTATATACAGGACCCACCACTGAAGCTTTCTTT.

This chain links TRBV4-3 with TRBJ2-1; a possible D gene is TRBD2 (6 bases). Trimming left V 3 bases short and J 7 bases short, with 22 bases between. There are 17 residues in the CDR3. CDR1 is LGHNA, CDR2 YSLEER, per germline. The CDR3 DNA reads as TGCGCCAGCAGCCACGAGACATCAAACTCCGGAGGGAATGAGCAGTTCTTC. It is translated as CASSHETSNSGGNEQFF.

V usage is TRBV11-3 and J usage is TRBJ1-3; unclear D gene. CDR3 size: 15 residues. V was cut by 3 bases and J by 0 bases, with 9 bases left in between. Per germline, CDR1 SGHNT and CDR2 YENEEA. The CDR3 protein is CASSFDLTSGNTIYF. The CDR3 bases are TGTGCCAGCAGCTTTGACCTAACCTCTGGAAACACCATATATTTT.

The chain has TRBV19 and TRBJ1-2; the D gene is possibly TRBD1 (5 bases). The CDR3 contains 14 residues. CDR1 is LNHDA and CDR2 is SQIVND in the germline V gene (reference sequence). The V end was cut by 6 bases, the J end by 4 bases, with 15 bases between. CDR3: CASRNLTEGYGYTF. The CDR3, as DNA: TGTGCCAGTAGGAACTTGACAGAAGGCTATGGCTACACCTTC.

The rearrangement joins TRBV5-4 to TRBJ2-5; D may be TRBD2 (6 bases). The V gene lost 3 bases and the J gene lost 5 bases, with 14 bases spanning the gap. The CDR3 is 14 amino acids. CDR1 and CDR2 (germline): SGHNT, YYREEE (reference sequence). The CDR3 protein is CASSWPGGVETQYF. The CDR3 DNA reads TGTGCCAGCAGCTGGCCCGGGGGAGTGGAGACCCAGTACTTC.

This chain connects TRBV30 to TRBJ2-5; D is unresolved. The V end lost 3 bases, the J end lost 2 bases, and 1 base lay between the germline ends. Germline loops: CDR1 GTSNPN, CDR2 SVGIG (reference sequence). The CDR3 loop spans 10 amino acids. CDR3 region: CAWRQETQYF. The CDR3, as DNA: TGTGCCTGGAGGCAAGAGACCCAGTACTTC.

The genes are TRBV7-8 and TRBJ2-1; the D gene is possibly TRBD1 (6 bases). Germline CDR1 reads SGHVS; CDR2 reads FQNEAQ. The CDR3 sequence is 14 residues long. V was cut by 2 bases and J by 3 bases, with 8 bases left in between. The CDR3 protein is CASSLTGSYNEQFF. CDR3 bases: TGTGCCAGCAGCTTAACAGGGAGCTACAATGAGCAGTTCTTC.

This rearrangement joins TRBV7-3 to TRBJ2-1, with 7 bases lining up with TRBD2. The germline V gene has CDR1 SGHTA and CDR2 FQGTGA. The V gene end was trimmed by 3 bases and the J gene end by 7 bases; junction bases not matched to a gene: 6. The CDR3 extends over 14 amino acids. CDR3 DNA sequence: TGTGCCAGCAGCTTCGGGGGGTTGGATAATGAGCAGTTCTTC. Translated, it gives CASSFGGLDNEQFF.

CDR3 nucleotide sequence: TGTGCCAGCAGTTTACGGTCCGGGTACCACTCTAATCAGCCCCAGCATTTT. This translates into CASSLRSGYHSNQPQHF. The chain carries TRBV28 and TRBJ1-5; the D is unclear. The V gene's germline CDR1 is MDHEN and CDR2 SYDVKM. Trimming pared 2 bases from V and 4 bases from J, leaving 18 bases between. This CDR3 has 17 residues.

V and J are TRBV25-1 and TRBJ2-1, with 7 bases that match TRBD2. The CDR3 extends over 15 amino acids. The germline gives CDR1 MGHDK, CDR2 SYGVNS. The V and J ends lost 5 bases and 0 bases, in that order; junction bases with no gene match: 4. The DNA for the CDR3 is TGTGCCAGCAGTCCACTAGCGTACTCCTACAATGAGCAGTTCTTC. Translated: CASSPLAYSYNEQFF.

The rearrangement joins TRBV18 to TRBJ1-1; the D is unclear. Trimming removed 3 bases at V and 1 base at J, with 9 bases between. CDR1 is KGHSH and CDR2 is LQKENI in the germline V gene. The CDR3 runs 14 residues. This CDR3 is CASSPQVENTEAFF. The CDR3 DNA reads TGTGCCAGCTCACCCCAGGTCGAGAACACTGAAGCTTTCTTT.

The rearrangement links TRBV27 to TRBJ2-7, with 9 bases aligning to TRBD2. J lost 2 bases, V lost 2 bases, and 1 base had no gene match. The CDR3 is 14 residues long. CDR1 is MNHEY, CDR2 SMNVEV, per germline (reference sequence). The CDR3 loop is CASSLIAGAYEQYF. The CDR3 DNA sequence: TGTGCCAGCAGTTTAATAGCGGGGGCCTACGAGCAGTACTTC.

The genes are TRBV5-1 and TRBJ2-1, with TRBD1 matching 7 bases. Germline loops: CDR1 SGHRS, CDR2 YFSETQ. The CDR3 contains 15 residues. V lost 3 bases and J lost 3; bases outside the gene matches: 6. CDR3 amino acids: CASSSGQVGYNEQFF. In DNA form, the CDR3 reads TGCGCCAGCAGCTCTGGACAGGTGGGCTACAATGAGCAGTTCTTC.